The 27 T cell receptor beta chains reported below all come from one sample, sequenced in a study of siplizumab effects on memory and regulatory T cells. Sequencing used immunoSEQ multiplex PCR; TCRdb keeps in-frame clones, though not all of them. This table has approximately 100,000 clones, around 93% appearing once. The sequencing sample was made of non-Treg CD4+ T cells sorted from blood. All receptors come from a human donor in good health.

CDR3 sequence (DNA): TGTGCCAGCAGTCCCCCGGACAGGGGAACGACTGAAGCTTTCTTT. Its translation is CASSPPDRGTTEAFF. The V call is TRBV27, the J call TRBJ1-1, with TRBD1 matching 9 bases. The CDR3 is 15 amino acids. V was clipped by 5 bases and J by 5 bases; unmatched bases: 9. In germline, CDR1 is MNHEY, CDR2 SMNVEV (reference sequence).

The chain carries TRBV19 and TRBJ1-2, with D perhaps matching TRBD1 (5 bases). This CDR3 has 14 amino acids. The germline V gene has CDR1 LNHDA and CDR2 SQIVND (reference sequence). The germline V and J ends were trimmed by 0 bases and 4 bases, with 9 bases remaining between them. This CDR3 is CASSIDRGTYGYTF. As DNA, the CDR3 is TGTGCCAGTAGTATAGATCGAGGGACCTATGGCTACACCTTC.

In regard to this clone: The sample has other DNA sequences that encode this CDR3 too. The CDR3 DNA follows: TGTGCCAGCAGCCAAGACTTGGGGGGGTCATCCTACAATGAGCAGTTCTTC. As protein: CASSQDLGGSSYNEQFF. The chain has TRBV4-2 and TRBJ2-1, with TRBD2 identical over 7 bases. Germline assignment: CDR1 LGHNA and CDR2 YNFKEQ. V was pared by 0 bases and J by 1 base, with 6 bases of the junction left unmatched. CDR3 length: 17 residues.

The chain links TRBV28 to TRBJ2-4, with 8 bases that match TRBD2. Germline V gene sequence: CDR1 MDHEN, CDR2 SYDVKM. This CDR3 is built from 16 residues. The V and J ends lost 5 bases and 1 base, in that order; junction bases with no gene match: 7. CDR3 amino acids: CASSPGLDRAKNIQYF. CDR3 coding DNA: TGTGCCAGCAGTCCGGGACTAGATCGGGCCAAAAACATTCAGTACTTC.

CDR3 residues: CASSFPPGGVRYEQYF. In nucleotides, the CDR3 is TGCGCCAGCAGCTTCCCCCCAGGCGGGGTGAGGTACGAGCAGTACTTC. The V call is TRBV5-1, the J call TRBJ2-7, with D possibly being TRBD2 (6 bases). The CDR3 totals 16 residues. V lost 2 bases and J 4 bases, leaving 19 bases between the germline ends. Germline loops: CDR1 SGHRS, CDR2 YFSETQ.

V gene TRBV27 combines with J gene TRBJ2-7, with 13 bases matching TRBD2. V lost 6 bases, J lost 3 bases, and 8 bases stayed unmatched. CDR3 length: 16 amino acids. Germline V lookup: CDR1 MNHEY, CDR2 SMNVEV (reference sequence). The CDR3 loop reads CASRGFGLAGDYEQYF. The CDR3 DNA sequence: TGTGCCAGCAGGGGATTCGGACTAGCGGGGGACTACGAGCAGTACTTC.

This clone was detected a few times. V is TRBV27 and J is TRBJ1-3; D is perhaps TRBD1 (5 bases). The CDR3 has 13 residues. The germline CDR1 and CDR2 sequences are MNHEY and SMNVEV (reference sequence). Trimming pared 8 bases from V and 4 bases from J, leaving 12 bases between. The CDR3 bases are TGTGCCAGCTGGGGGGGTGGCGGAAACACCATATATTTT. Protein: CASWGGGGNTIYF.

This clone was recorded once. The CDR3 region is CASSARRDTGELFF. CDR3 sequence (DNA): TGTGCCAGCAGCGCGCGTCGCGACACCGGGGAGCTGTTTTTT. The chain uses TRBV9 and TRBJ2-2; D ambiguous. The V gene's germline CDR1 is SGDLS and CDR2 YYNGEE. Trimming removed 3 bases from V and 3 bases from J, with 9 bases in between. This CDR3 has 14 residues.

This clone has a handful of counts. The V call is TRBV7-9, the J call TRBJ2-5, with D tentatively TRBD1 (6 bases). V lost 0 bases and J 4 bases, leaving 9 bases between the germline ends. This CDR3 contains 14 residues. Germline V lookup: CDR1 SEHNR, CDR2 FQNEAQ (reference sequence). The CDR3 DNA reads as TGTGCCAGCAGCTTAGCCCAGGGGCGAGAGACCCAGTACTTC. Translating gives CASSLAQGRETQYF.

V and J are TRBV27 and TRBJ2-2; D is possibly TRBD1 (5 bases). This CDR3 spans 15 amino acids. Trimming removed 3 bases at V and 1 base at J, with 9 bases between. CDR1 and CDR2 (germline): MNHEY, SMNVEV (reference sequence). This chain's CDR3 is CASSLVDRNTGELFF. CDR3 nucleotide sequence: TGTGCCAGCAGTTTGGTCGACAGGAACACCGGGGAGCTGTTTTTT.

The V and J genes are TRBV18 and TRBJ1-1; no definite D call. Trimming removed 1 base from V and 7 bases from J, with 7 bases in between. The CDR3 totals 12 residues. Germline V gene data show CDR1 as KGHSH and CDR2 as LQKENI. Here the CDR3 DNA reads TGTGCCAGCTCACCACTGAACCTTGAAGCTTTCTTT. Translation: CASSPLNLEAFF. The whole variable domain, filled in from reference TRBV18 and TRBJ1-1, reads NAGVMQNPRHLVRRRGQEARLRCSPMKGHSHVYWYRQLPEEGLKFMVYLQKENIIDESGMPKERFSAEFPKEGPSILRIQQVVRGDSAAYFCASSPLNLEAFFGQGTRLTVV.

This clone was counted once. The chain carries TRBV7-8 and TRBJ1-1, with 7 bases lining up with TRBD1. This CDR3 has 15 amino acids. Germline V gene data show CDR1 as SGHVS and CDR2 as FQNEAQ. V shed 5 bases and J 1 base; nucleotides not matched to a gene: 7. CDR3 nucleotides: TGTGCCAGCAGCCGCGAGGGGGCCGGGAACACTGAAGCTTTCTTT. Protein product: CASSREGAGNTEAFF.

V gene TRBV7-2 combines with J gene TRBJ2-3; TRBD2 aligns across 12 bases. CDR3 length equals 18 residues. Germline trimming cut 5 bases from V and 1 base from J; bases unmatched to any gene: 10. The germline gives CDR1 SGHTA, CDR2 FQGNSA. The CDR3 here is CASSATPTSGGRTDTQYF. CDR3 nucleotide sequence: TGTGCCAGCAGCGCTACCCCTACTAGCGGGGGGCGCACAGATACGCAGTATTTT. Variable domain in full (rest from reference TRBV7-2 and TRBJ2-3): GAGVSQSPSNKVTEKGKDVELRCDPISGHTALYWYRQSLGQGLEFLIYFQGNSAPDKSGLPSDRFSAERTGGSVSTLTIQRTQQEDSAVYLCASSATPTSGGRTDTQYFGPGTRLTVL.

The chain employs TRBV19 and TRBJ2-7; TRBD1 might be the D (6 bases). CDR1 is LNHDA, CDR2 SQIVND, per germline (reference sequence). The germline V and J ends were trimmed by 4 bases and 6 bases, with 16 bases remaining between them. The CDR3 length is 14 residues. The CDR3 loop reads CASSTQGVGTEQYF. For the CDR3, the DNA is TGTGCCAGTAGTACACAGGGAGTGGGAACCGAGCAGTACTTC.

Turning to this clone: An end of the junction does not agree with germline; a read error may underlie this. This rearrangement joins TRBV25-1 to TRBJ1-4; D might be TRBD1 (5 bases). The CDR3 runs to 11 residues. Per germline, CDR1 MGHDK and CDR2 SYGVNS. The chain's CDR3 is CASSDNAGGVF. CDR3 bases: TGTGCCAGCAGTGATAACGCGGGGGGAGTTTTT.

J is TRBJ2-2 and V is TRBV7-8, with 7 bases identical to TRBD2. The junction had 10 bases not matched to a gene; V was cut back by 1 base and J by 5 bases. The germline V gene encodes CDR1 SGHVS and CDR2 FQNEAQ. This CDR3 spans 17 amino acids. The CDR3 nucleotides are TGTGCCAGCAGCTTAGGCGGAGGATGGGAGGGGACCGGGGAGCTGTTTTTT. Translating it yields CASSLGGGWEGTGELFF.

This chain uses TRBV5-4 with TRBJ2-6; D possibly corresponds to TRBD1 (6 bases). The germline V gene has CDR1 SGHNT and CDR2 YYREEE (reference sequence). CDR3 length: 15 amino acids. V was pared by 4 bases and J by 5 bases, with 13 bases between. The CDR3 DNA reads TGTGCCAGCAGCCAAGACAGGTCCAGGGCCAACGTCCTGACTTTC. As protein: CASSQDRSRANVLTF. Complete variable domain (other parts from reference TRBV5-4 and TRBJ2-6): ETGVTQSPTHLIKTRGQQVTLRCSSQSGHNTVSWYQQALGQGPQFIFQYYREEENGRGNFPPRFSGLQFPNYSSELNVNALELDDSALYLCASSQDRSRANVLTFGAGSRLTVL.

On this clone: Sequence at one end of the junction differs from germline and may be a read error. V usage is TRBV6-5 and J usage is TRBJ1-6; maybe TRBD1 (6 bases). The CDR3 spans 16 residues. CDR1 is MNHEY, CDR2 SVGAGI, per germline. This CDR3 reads CASSYSGIQGGSALHF. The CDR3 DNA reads TGTGCCAGCAGTTACTCGGGGATACAGGGAGGTTCAGCCCTCCACTTT.

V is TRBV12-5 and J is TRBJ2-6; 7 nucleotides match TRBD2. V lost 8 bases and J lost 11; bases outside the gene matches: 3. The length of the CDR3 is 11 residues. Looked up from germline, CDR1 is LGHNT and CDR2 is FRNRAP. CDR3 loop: CASSREDVLTF. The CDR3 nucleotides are TGTGCTAGTTCTCGGGAGGACGTCCTGACTTTC.

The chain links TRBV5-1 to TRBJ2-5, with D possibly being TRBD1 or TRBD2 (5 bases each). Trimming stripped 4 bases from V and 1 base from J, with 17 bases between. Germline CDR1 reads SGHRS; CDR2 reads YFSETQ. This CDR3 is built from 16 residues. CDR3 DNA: TGCGCCAGCAGCAAAGGCCAGGGACCGACCCAAGAGACCCAGTACTTC. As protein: CASSKGQGPTQETQYF. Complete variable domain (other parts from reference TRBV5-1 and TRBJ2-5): KAGVTQTPRYLIKTRGQQVTLSCSPISGHRSVSWYQQTPGQGLQFLFEYFSETQRNKGNFPGRFSGRQFSNSRSEMNVSTLELGDSALYLCASSKGQGPTQETQYFGPGTRLLVL.

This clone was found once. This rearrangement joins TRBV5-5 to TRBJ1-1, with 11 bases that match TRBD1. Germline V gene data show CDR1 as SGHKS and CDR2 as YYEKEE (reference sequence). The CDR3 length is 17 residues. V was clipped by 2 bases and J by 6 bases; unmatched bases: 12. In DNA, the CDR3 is TGTGCCAGCAGCTTAGCCCCCGGGACAGGGGGTAGGTCTGAAGCTTTCTTT. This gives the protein CASSLAPGTGGRSEAFF.

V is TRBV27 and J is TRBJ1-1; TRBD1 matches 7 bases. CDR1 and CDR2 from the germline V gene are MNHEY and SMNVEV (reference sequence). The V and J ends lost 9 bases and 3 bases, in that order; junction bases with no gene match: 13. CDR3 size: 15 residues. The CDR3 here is CASQTDRTEDTEAFF. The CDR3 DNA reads TGTGCCAGTCAGACGGACAGGACTGAGGACACTGAAGCTTTCTTT.

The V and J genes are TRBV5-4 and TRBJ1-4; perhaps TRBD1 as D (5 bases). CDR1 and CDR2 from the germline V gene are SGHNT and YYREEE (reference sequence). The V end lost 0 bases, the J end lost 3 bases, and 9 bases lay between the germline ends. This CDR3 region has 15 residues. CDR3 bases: TGTGCCAGCAGCTTGGTCCAGGGCTCTAATGAAAAACTGTTTTTT. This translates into CASSLVQGSNEKLFF.

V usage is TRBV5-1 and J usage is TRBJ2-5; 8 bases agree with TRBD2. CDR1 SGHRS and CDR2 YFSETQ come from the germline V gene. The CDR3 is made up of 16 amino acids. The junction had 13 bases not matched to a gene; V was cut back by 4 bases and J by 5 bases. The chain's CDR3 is CASSPRGGPSGETQYF. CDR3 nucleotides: TGCGCCAGCAGCCCACGGGGGGGCCCCTCTGGGGAGACCCAGTACTTC.

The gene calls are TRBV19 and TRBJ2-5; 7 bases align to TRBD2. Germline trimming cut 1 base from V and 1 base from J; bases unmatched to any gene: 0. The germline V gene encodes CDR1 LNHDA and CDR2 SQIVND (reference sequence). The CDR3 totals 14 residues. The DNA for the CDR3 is TGTGCCAGTAGTATAGGGGGGGGCCAAGAGACCCAGTACTTC. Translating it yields CASSIGGGQETQYF.

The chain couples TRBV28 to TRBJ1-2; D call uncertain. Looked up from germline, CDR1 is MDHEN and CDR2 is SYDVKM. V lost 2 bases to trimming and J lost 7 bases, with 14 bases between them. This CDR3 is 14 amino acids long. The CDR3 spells CASSLVAGAGGYTF. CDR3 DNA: TGTGCCAGCAGTTTAGTTGCGGGAGCGGGTGGCTACACCTTC.

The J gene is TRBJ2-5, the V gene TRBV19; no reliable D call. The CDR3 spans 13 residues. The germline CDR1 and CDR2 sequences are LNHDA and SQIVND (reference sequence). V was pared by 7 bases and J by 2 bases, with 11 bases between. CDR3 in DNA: TGTGCCAGTAATCCTACTCCACAAGAGACCCAGTACTTC. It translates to CASNPTPQETQYF.